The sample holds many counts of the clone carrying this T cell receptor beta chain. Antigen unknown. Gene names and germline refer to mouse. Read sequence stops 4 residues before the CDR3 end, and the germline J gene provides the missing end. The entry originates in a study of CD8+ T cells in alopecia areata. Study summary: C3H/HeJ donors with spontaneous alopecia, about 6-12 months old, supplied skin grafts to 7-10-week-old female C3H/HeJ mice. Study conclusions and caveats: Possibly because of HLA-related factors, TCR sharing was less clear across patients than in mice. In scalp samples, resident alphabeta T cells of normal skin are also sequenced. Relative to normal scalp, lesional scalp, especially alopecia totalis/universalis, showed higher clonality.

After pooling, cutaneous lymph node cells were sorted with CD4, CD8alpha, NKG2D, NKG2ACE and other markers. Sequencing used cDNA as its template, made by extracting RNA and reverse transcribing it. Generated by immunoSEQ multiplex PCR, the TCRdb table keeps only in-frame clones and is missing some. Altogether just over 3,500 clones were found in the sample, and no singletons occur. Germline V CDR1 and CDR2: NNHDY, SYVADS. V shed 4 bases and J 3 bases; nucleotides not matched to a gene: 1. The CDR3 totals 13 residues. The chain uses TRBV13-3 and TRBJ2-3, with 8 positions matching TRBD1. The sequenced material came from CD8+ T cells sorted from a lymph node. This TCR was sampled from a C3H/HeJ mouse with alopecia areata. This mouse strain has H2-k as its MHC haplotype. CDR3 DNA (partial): TGTGCCAGCAGTCAGGGGGCGGCAGAA. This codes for CASSQGAAE. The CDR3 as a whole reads CASSQGAAETLYF.